The 22 T cell receptor beta chains given below trace back to one sample, sequenced in a study of cytomegalovirus exposure and HLA in healthy donors. Sequencing used immunoSEQ multiplex PCR; TCRdb keeps in-frame clones, though not all of them. Of 100,000 to 150,000 clones listed, 85% to 90% are singletons. The specimen sequenced was PBMCs. Receptors originate from a woman between 18 and 29 years old in good health and CMV-seronegative.

The chain joins TRBV4-1 to TRBJ2-7, with D possibly matching TRBD2 (6 bases). This CDR3 spans 17 amino acids. Germline CDR1 reads MGHRA; CDR2 reads YSYEKL. V lost 1 base and J lost 0, with 16 bases in between. This chain's CDR3 is CASSQGLVADSSYEQYF. The CDR3 DNA is TGCGCCAGCAGCCAAGGCTTAGTAGCGGATAGCTCCTACGAGCAGTACTTC.

The V gene is TRBV5-1, the J gene TRBJ2-7, with D perhaps TRBD1 (6 bases). V was trimmed by 6 bases and J by 7 bases, leaving 23 bases between them. Germline V gene sequence: CDR1 SGHRS, CDR2 YFSETQ. CDR3 length: 15 residues. CDR3 in DNA: TGCGCCAGCAACCCTTCTTCAGGGGAGTTGGGGGAGCAGTACTTC. This encodes CASNPSSGELGEQYF.

V usage is TRBV5-1 and J usage is TRBJ2-7, with 7 bases identical to TRBD1. The CDR3 loop spans 16 amino acids. Trimming took 0 bases from V and 6 from J; bases not matched to a gene: 12. Germline CDR1 SGHRS, CDR2 YFSETQ. The CDR3 loop is CASSLGPTGAEGEQYF. As DNA, the CDR3 is TGCGCCAGCAGCTTGGGCCCTACAGGGGCCGAGGGCGAGCAGTACTTC.

This chain joins TRBV7-9 and TRBJ2-3; TRBD2 aligns across 8 bases. The junction had 6 bases not matched to a gene; V was cut back by 4 bases and J by 0 bases. There are 16 residues in the CDR3. Germline values: CDR1 SEHNR, CDR2 FQNEAQ (reference sequence). The CDR3 region has the DNA TGTGCCAGCAGCTCGCTGAGCGGGGGAAGCACAGATACGCAGTATTTT. This encodes CASSSLSGGSTDTQYF.

The V and J genes are TRBV9 and TRBJ1-3; the D is unclear. The germline CDR1 and CDR2 sequences are SGDLS and YYNGEE. This CDR3 spans 13 amino acids. The V and J ends lost 4 bases and 4 bases respectively, with 9 bases between them. In DNA, the CDR3 is TGTGCCAGCAGCCTTGGGCCCGGAAACACCATATATTTT. This codes for CASSLGPGNTIYF.

V is TRBV5-1 and J is TRBJ2-2, with a tentative D call TRBD1 (5 bases). The CDR3 runs to 14 residues. Germline assignment: CDR1 SGHRS and CDR2 YFSETQ. Trimming left V 0 bases short and J 9 bases short, with 12 bases between. Here the CDR3 DNA reads TGCGCCAGCAGCTTGGGGACACTGTCGAGGGAGCTGTTTTTT. Protein product: CASSLGTLSRELFF.

To note about this clone: One end of the junction fails to match germline, which may point to a read error. The chain has TRBV7-7 and TRBJ2-1, with 10 bases identical to TRBD2. Germline loops: CDR1 SSHAT, CDR2 FNYEAQ (reference sequence). The CDR3 is 16 amino acids. The CDR3 reads CASSPEAGGLGRLKFF. The CDR3 DNA sequence: TGTGCTAGCAGCCCAGAAGCGGGGGGGCTGGGACGTCTTAAGTTCTTC.

The chain has TRBV11-2 and TRBJ1-2, with D tentatively TRBD1 (6 bases). Germline V gene lookup returns CDR1 SGHAT and CDR2 FQNNGV. The CDR3 sequence is 13 residues long. Trimming removed 5 bases from V and 7 bases from J, with 14 bases in between. This chain's CDR3 is CASSPETGLGYTF. The CDR3, as DNA: TGTGCCAGCAGCCCCGAGACAGGACTTGGCTACACCTTC.

The chain uses TRBV6-5 and TRBJ1-1; 7 bases match TRBD1. The germline CDR1 and CDR2 sequences are MNHEY and SVGAGI. V trimming: 0 bases; J trimming: 5 bases; junction bases outside the gene matches: 9. This CDR3 is 16 amino acids long. The chain's CDR3 is CASSYSRARGITEAFF. In DNA form, the CDR3 reads TGTGCCAGCAGTTACTCGCGCGCCAGGGGGATTACTGAAGCTTTCTTT.

J is TRBJ2-7 and V is TRBV9, with 9 bases aligning to TRBD1. Germline CDR1 SGDLS, CDR2 YYNGEE. V trimming: 4 bases; J trimming: 2 bases; junction bases outside the gene matches: 10. The CDR3 has 16 amino acids. The chain's CDR3 is CASSPRGGQGTYEQYF. In nucleotides, the CDR3 is TGTGCCAGCAGCCCGAGGGGGGGACAGGGAACCTACGAGCAGTACTTC.

This sequence joins TRBV27 and TRBJ2-1; the match to TRBD2 covers 12 bases. V lost 6 bases and J lost 7; bases outside the gene matches: 7. There are 15 residues in the CDR3. Germline V gene data show CDR1 as MNHEY and CDR2 as SMNVEV (reference sequence). The CDR3 region has the DNA TGTGCCAGCAGCTATACTAGCGGGGGGTTTAATGAGCAGTTCTTC. It encodes CASSYTSGGFNEQFF.

J is TRBJ1-2 and V is TRBV6-1; 8 nucleotides align to TRBD1. The junction had 4 bases not matched to a gene; V was cut back by 2 bases and J by 8 bases. The CDR3 runs 13 residues. Germline V CDR1 and CDR2: MNHNS, SASEGT. CDR3 in DNA: TGTGCCAGCAGTGAACAGGGGGCGCGAGGCTACACCTTC. Translated, it gives CASSEQGARGYTF.

The CDR3 loop reads CASSLVLETQYF. CDR3 sequence (DNA): TGTGCCAGCAGCTTAGTACTAGAGACCCAGTACTTC. The gene calls are TRBV7-9 and TRBJ2-5; D gene unclear. The CDR3 loop spans 12 amino acids. V lost 1 base to trimming and J lost 4 bases, with 4 bases between them. Germline V gives CDR1 SEHNR, CDR2 FQNEAQ (reference sequence).

Here the CDR3 reads CASSLEYQGSYEQYF. CDR3 in DNA: TGTGCCAGCAGCTTGGAATATCAGGGGTCCTACGAGCAGTACTTC. The genes are TRBV5-5 and TRBJ2-7; TRBD1 might be the D (6 bases). Trimming pared 0 bases from V and 1 base from J, leaving 11 bases between. Germline CDR1 SGHKS, CDR2 YYEKEE (reference sequence). The CDR3 runs to 15 residues.

CDR3 loop: CASSYSSGGWYEQYF. In nucleotides, the CDR3 is TGTGCCAGCAGTTACTCCAGCGGGGGGTGGTACGAGCAGTACTTC. The V call is TRBV6-5, the J call TRBJ2-7, with 9 bases aligning to TRBD2. The V and J ends lost 0 bases and 4 bases, in that order; junction bases with no gene match: 4. CDR1 is MNHEY, CDR2 SVGAGI, per germline. The CDR3 sequence is 15 residues long.

This clone appeared a few times. This chain uses TRBV11-2 with TRBJ1-2; 9 bases fit TRBD1. Germline CDR1 SGHAT, CDR2 FQNNGV. This CDR3 is built from 16 residues. J lost 0 bases, V lost 1 base, and 3 bases had no gene match. CDR3 DNA sequence: TGTGCCAGCAGCTTAGTTACAGGGGGCCCTAACTATGGCTACACCTTC. Translated: CASSLVTGGPNYGYTF.

This clone has a single count. Other DNA sequences of this sample code for an identical CDR3. The rearrangement joins TRBV5-1 to TRBJ2-6; maybe TRBD1 (6 bases). CDR3 length: 15 residues. The V end lost 5 bases, the J end lost 0 bases, and 9 bases lay between the germline ends. In germline, CDR1 is SGHRS, CDR2 YFSETQ. The CDR3 spells CASRQGSSGANVLTF. CDR3 DNA sequence: TGCGCCAGCAGACAGGGAAGCTCTGGGGCCAACGTCCTGACTTTC.

V and J are TRBV2 and TRBJ1-6, with D tentatively TRBD1 (5 bases). The CDR3 is 15 amino acids. Trimming pared 6 bases from V and 7 bases from J, leaving 16 bases between. Germline assignment: CDR1 SNHLY and CDR2 FYNNEI. The CDR3 loop is CASRNGGGGNSPLHF. The DNA for the CDR3 is TGTGCCAGCAGAAACGGAGGTGGGGGGAATTCACCCCTCCACTTT.

The sample holds one count of this clone. The CDR3 sequence is CASRRVLGAAYGYTF. The CDR3 DNA is TGTGCCAGTAGACGTGTGCTGGGGGCAGCCTATGGCTACACCTTC. V gene TRBV19 combines with J gene TRBJ1-2; weak D call: TRBD1 (6 bases). Per germline, CDR1 LNHDA and CDR2 SQIVND (reference sequence). V lost 6 bases and J lost 4, with 18 bases in between. CDR3 length: 15 residues.

This rearrangement joins TRBV5-5 to TRBJ1-5, with D possibly TRBD1 on 5 matching bases. This CDR3 comprises 15 residues. Trimming pared 4 bases from V and 7 bases from J, leaving 18 bases between. CDR1 SGHKS and CDR2 YYEKEE come from the germline V gene (reference sequence). CDR3 amino acids: CASSQDTGNGQPQHF. In DNA form, the CDR3 reads TGTGCCAGCAGCCAAGACACAGGTAATGGACAGCCCCAGCATTTT.

This clone has just one count. The chain links TRBV10-3 to TRBJ1-1, with TRBD1 matching over 7 bases. J was trimmed by 4 bases and V by 7 bases; bases with no gene match: 9. The CDR3 extends over 14 amino acids. Per germline, CDR1 ENHRY and CDR2 SYGVKD. Here the CDR3 reads CAIISQGTFTEAFF. Written as DNA, the CDR3 is TGTGCCATCATCTCACAGGGGACTTTCACTGAAGCTTTCTTT.

V gene TRBV27 combines with J gene TRBJ1-4; D may be TRBD1 (6 bases). This CDR3 spans 18 amino acids. CDR1 and CDR2 from the germline V gene are MNHEY and SMNVEV (reference sequence). V lost 4 bases, J lost 2 bases, and 20 bases lay in between. Here the CDR3 reads CASSSRRRTGPTNEKLFF. CDR3 coding DNA: TGTGCCAGCAGTTCCCGACGAAGAACAGGGCCCACTAATGAAAAACTGTTTTTT. The full variable domain, with the rest looked up from reference TRBV27 and TRBJ1-4, is EAQVTQNPRYLITVTGKKLTVTCSQNMNHEYMSWYRQDPGLGLRQIYYSMNVEVTDKGDVPEGYKVSRKEKRNFPLILESPSPNQTSLYFCASSSRRRTGPTNEKLFFGSGTQLSVL.